This TCR beta chain was retrieved from a study of blood T cell repertoires in COVID-19. Study background: The United States, Italy and Spain supplied acute and convalescent COVID-19 samples. Sources were T cells, B-cell-depleted T cells, or PBMCs; the material itself was cDNA or gDNA.

CDR1 and CDR2 from the germline V gene are LGHNT and FRNRAP. The CDR3 is made up of 13 amino acids. Between the trimmed V and J ends, which lost 5 bases and 0 bases, there was a span of 7 bases. Original analysis: Amplification of reference gene primers was used by the study to estimate nucleated cell counts. Sequenced by immunoSEQ multiplex PCR; TCRdb stores in-frame clones only, minus some. From that table come the V and J calls and clone size; the DNA was used to work out D and trimming. The table shows approximately 160,000 clones, with 84% occurring only once. This chain joins TRBV12-5 and TRBJ1-1; no definite D call. The specimen was peripheral blood. This TCR came from a man in his late teens or twenties with active or convalescent COVID-19. The CDR3 loop is CASGPTVNTEAFF. The CDR3, as DNA: TGTGCTAGTGGTCCCACAGTGAACACTGAAGCTTTCTTT.